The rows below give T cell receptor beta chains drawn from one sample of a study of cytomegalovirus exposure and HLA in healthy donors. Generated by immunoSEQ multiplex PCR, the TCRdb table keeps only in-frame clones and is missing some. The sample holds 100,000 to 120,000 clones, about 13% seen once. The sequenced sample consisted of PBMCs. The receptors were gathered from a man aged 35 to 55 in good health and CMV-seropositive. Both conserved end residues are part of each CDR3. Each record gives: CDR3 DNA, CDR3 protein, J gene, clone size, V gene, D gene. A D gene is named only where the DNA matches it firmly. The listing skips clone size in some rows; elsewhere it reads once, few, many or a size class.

DNA: TGTGCCACCAGCAGGGGAGGGACAGGGGGGATCTACGAGCAGTACTTC
CDR3: CATSRGGTGGIYEQYF
J: TRBJ2-7
size: few
V: TRBV15
D: TRBD1

DNA: TGTGCCAGTAGTAAGATCACTAGCGGAAACACCGGGGAGCTGTTTTTT
CDR3: CASSKITSGNTGELFF
J: TRBJ2-2
size: .
V: TRBV19
D: TRBD2

DNA: TGTGCTAGTGGTTTGGACTCAGACATTGCCCGGTACTTC
CDR3: CASGLDSDIARYF
J: TRBJ2-7
size: .
V: TRBV12-5
D: .

DNA: TGCGCCAGCAGCGGAGGACAGGGGGCTCGCACTGAAGCTTTCTTT
CDR3: CASSGGQGARTEAFF
J: TRBJ1-1
size: .
V: TRBV5-1
D: TRBD1

DNA: TGTGCCAGCAGTGCCTGGACTAGCCGCTACAATGAGCAGTTCTTC
CDR3: CASSAWTSRYNEQFF
J: TRBJ2-1
size: .
V: TRBV25-1
D: TRBD2

DNA: TGTGCCAGCAGCTTAACCAGCGGAGACCAAGAGACCCAGTACTTC
CDR3: CASSLTSGDQETQYF
J: TRBJ2-5
size: .
V: TRBV5-4
D: .

DNA: TGTGCTAGTGCCCAGGAAAATTATCAGCCCCAGCATTTT
CDR3: CASAQENYQPQHF
J: TRBJ1-5
size: few
V: TRBV12-5
D: .

DNA: TGTGCCTGGAGACAGGGAAGAGGTGGAAAACTGTTTTTT
CDR3: CAWRQGRGGKLFF
J: TRBJ1-4
size: .
V: TRBV30
D: .

DNA: TGCGCCAGCAGCCAAGGACAGGGTATCTACGAGCAGTACTTC
CDR3: CASSQGQGIYEQYF
J: TRBJ2-7
size: .
V: TRBV4-1
D: TRBD1

DNA: TGTGCCAGCAGCCAATCCGGGGGGAACACTGAAGCTTTCTTT
CDR3: CASSQSGGNTEAFF
J: TRBJ1-1
size: .
V: TRBV16
D: .

DNA: TGTGCCAGCAGTTTATCGAGGGTGCGAGGGCTGGGGTACCAAGAGACCCAGTACTTC
CDR3: CASSLSRVRGLGYQETQYF
J: TRBJ2-5
size: .
V: TRBV27
D: .

DNA: TGCGCCAGCAGGGGGGACAAATACGAGCAGTACTTC
CDR3: CASRGDKYEQYF
J: TRBJ2-7
size: few
V: TRBV5-1
D: .

DNA: TGTGCCAGCTCACCCTCGGAGGGGAGCTATGGCTACACCTTC
CDR3: CASSPSEGSYGYTF
J: TRBJ1-2
size: few
V: TRBV18
D: .

DNA: TGTGCCACCAGCAGAGGAGCAACTAATGAAAAACTGTTTTTT
CDR3: CATSRGATNEKLFF
J: TRBJ1-4
size: .
V: TRBV15
D: .

DNA: TGTGCCAGCAGTATAACAGATACGCAGTATTTT
CDR3: CASSITDTQYF
J: TRBJ2-3
size: .
V: TRBV6-1
D: .

DNA: TGTGCCAGTATGAGGTCCCCCTACGAGCAGTACTTC
CDR3: CASMRSPYEQYF
J: TRBJ2-7
size: .
V: TRBV6-1
D: .

DNA: TGTGCCAGCAGCGTAGGCGTCCGTGTGTCCACCGGGGAGCTGTTTTTT
CDR3: CASSVGVRVSTGELFF
J: TRBJ2-2
size: few
V: TRBV9
D: .

DNA: TGTGCCAGCAGTTTATCGGCCCAACCTTATGGCTACACCTTC
CDR3: CASSLSAQPYGYTF
J: TRBJ1-2
size: few
V: TRBV27
D: .

DNA: TGTGCCAGCAGCCAGGCTAGCGGGGTGGAGACCCAGTACTTC
CDR3: CASSQASGVETQYF
J: TRBJ2-5
size: .
V: TRBV4-2
D: TRBD2

DNA: TGTGCCAGTAGTCCCCAGCTCACAGTATCTTCTAACTATGGCTACACCTTC
CDR3: CASSPQLTVSSNYGYTF
J: TRBJ1-2
size: few
V: TRBV19
D: .

DNA: TGTGCCAGCAGTTCCGGGACTAGCGGGGTCTACGGGGAGCTGTTTTTT
CDR3: CASSSGTSGVYGELFF
J: TRBJ2-2
size: few
V: TRBV2
D: TRBD2

DNA: TGTGCCAGCAGTTTAGACAGAAGGCAGCCCCAGCATTTT
CDR3: CASSLDRRQPQHF
J: TRBJ1-5
size: .
V: TRBV27
D: .

DNA: TGTGCCAGCAGCAAGGTAATGACTAGCGGGAGGGCCGGGTACGAGCAGTACTTC
CDR3: CASSKVMTSGRAGYEQYF
J: TRBJ2-7
size: .
V: TRBV5-6
D: TRBD2

DNA: TGTGCCAGCAGTGCAGGGTGGGTATACGAGCAGTACTTC
CDR3: CASSAGWVYEQYF
J: TRBJ2-7
size: .
V: TRBV28
D: .

DNA: TGTGCCAGTAGTGTCCGACAGGAATCAGAAAAACTGTTTTTT
CDR3: CASSVRQESEKLFF
J: TRBJ1-4
size: few
V: TRBV19
D: .

DNA: TGTGCCAGCAGCGTAGCTAGCGGCGGAACCGGGGAGCTGTTTTTT
CDR3: CASSVASGGTGELFF
J: TRBJ2-2
size: .
V: TRBV9
D: TRBD2

DNA: TGTGCCAGCAGCTTAGACTCTCGGGTAAAGGCTGAAGCTTTCTTT
CDR3: CASSLDSRVKAEAFF
J: TRBJ1-1
size: .
V: TRBV7-9
D: .

DNA: TGTGCCAGCAGTTACTTGGGGACTAGCGACGAGCAGTACTTC
CDR3: CASSYLGTSDEQYF
J: TRBJ2-7
size: few
V: TRBV6-6
D: TRBD2

DNA: TGTGCCAGCAGCTTAGAACTCGATTCCTATGGCTACACCTTC
CDR3: CASSLELDSYGYTF
J: TRBJ1-2
size: .
V: TRBV7-9
D: .

DNA: TGCGCCAGCAGCCCGGGGCAGGGGATGAACACTGAAGCTTTCTTT
CDR3: CASSPGQGMNTEAFF
J: TRBJ1-1
size: .
V: TRBV5-1
D: .

DNA: TGTGCCAGCAGCTCCCCCCCTAGCGGGAGGGCCTCTGGTGAGCAGTTCTTC
CDR3: CASSSPPSGRASGEQFF
J: TRBJ2-1
size: few
V: TRBV7-9
D: TRBD2

DNA: TGTGCCAGCTCACCGCCGGGGTGGGGTGAGCAGTTCTTC
CDR3: CASSPPGWGEQFF
J: TRBJ2-1
size: few
V: TRBV18
D: .

DNA: TGTGCCAGCAGCCAGGATGGACTAGCGGGGAGCTCCTACGAGCAGTACTTC
CDR3: CASSQDGLAGSSYEQYF
J: TRBJ2-7
size: few
V: TRBV5-4
D: TRBD2

DNA: TGTGCCAGCTCAGGATCCGGGACAGGGGGCACCTATGGCTACACCTTC
CDR3: CASSGSGTGGTYGYTF
J: TRBJ1-2
size: .
V: TRBV18
D: TRBD1

DNA: TGCGCCAGCAGCCCAAAACGGCTAGCGCCAGAGACCCAGTACTTC
CDR3: CASSPKRLAPETQYF
J: TRBJ2-5
size: .
V: TRBV4-1
D: .

DNA: TGTGCCAGCAGGACCGGGACAGGGGCTCAGCCCCAGCATTTT
CDR3: CASRTGTGAQPQHF
J: TRBJ1-5
size: .
V: TRBV28
D: TRBD1

DNA: TGTGCCAGCAGCTTAGGCCTTACTAGCACAGATACGCAGTATTTT
CDR3: CASSLGLTSTDTQYF
J: TRBJ2-3
size: .
V: TRBV13
D: .

DNA: TGCGCCAGCAGCCCCGACAGGGCCCCGAACACCGGGGAGCTGTTTTTT
CDR3: CASSPDRAPNTGELFF
J: TRBJ2-2
size: .
V: TRBV5-1
D: TRBD1

DNA: TGTGCCATCAGTCAGACAGGGATCACAGATACGCAGTATTTT
CDR3: CAISQTGITDTQYF
J: TRBJ2-3
size: .
V: TRBV10-3
D: TRBD1

DNA: TGCGCCAGCAGCTCCCTCCTCCGGGAGGGCGGGACCCAGTACTTC
CDR3: CASSSLLREGGTQYF
J: TRBJ2-5
size: few
V: TRBV5-1
D: TRBD2

DNA: TGCGCCAGCAGTATGTCGCTAGCGGGGCTAAGCTCCTACAATGAGCAGTTCTTC
CDR3: CASSMSLAGLSSYNEQFF
J: TRBJ2-1
size: few
V: TRBV5-1
D: TRBD2

DNA: TGTGCCAGTAGCGGGACTAGCAGAGGCACCGGGGAGCTGTTTTTT
CDR3: CASSGTSRGTGELFF
J: TRBJ2-2
size: few
V: TRBV19
D: TRBD2

DNA: TGTGCCAGCTCACCAAGGGCGAGCGGGAGTGGTCTGAGCACAGATACGCAGTATTTT
CDR3: CASSPRASGSGLSTDTQYF
J: TRBJ2-3
size: .
V: TRBV18
D: TRBD2

DNA: TGTGCCAGCAGCTTAGACGGGAGGAGGGAGACCCAGTACTTC
CDR3: CASSLDGRRETQYF
J: TRBJ2-5
size: .
V: TRBV11-2
D: TRBD2

DNA: TGTGCCTTAACCGGGACTAGCAGTAATGAGCAGTTCTTC
CDR3: CALTGTSSNEQFF
J: TRBJ2-1
size: few
V: TRBV30
D: TRBD2

DNA: TGTGCCAGCAGCTTAGAGCTGCGGGACAGGGGCCGATGGTATTTT
CDR3: CASSLELRDRGRWYF
J: TRBJ2-3
size: few
V: TRBV7-8
D: TRBD1

DNA: TGTGCCAGCAGTTTATCCGGGACAGTCTACGAGCAGTACTTC
CDR3: CASSLSGTVYEQYF
J: TRBJ2-7
size: few
V: TRBV27
D: TRBD1

DNA: TGTGCCACCATGGACAGTCCGGAGAATCAGCCCCAGCATTTT
CDR3: CATMDSPENQPQHF
J: TRBJ1-5
size: few
V: TRBV6-1
D: .

DNA: TGTGCCAGCAGCTCCCTAGCGGGAGGCTATGAGCAGTTCTTC
CDR3: CASSSLAGGYEQFF
J: TRBJ2-1
size: .
V: TRBV14
D: TRBD2

DNA: TGTGCCAGCAGCCAAGAACTAGCGAGTTCCTACGAGCAGTACTTC
CDR3: CASSQELASSYEQYF
J: TRBJ2-7
size: .
V: TRBV4-2
D: TRBD2

DNA: TGCAGCGCTCGGGACAGGGGGTTTGGCACTGAAGCTTTCTTT
CDR3: CSARDRGFGTEAFF
J: TRBJ1-1
size: .
V: TRBV29-1
D: TRBD1

DNA: TGTGCCAGCAGCCCGGGACAGTCCTTCTCAAACTATGGCTACACCTTC
CDR3: CASSPGQSFSNYGYTF
J: TRBJ1-2
size: .
V: TRBV4-2
D: TRBD1

DNA: TGTGCCATCAGTGGCCCAACAAAACCGGGACAGGGGCGGGTGACCCAGTACTTC
CDR3: CAISGPTKPGQGRVTQYF
J: TRBJ2-5
size: few
V: TRBV10-3
D: TRBD1

DNA: TGCGCCAGCAGCCAAGATTTGGACAGGGCCACTGAAGCTTTCTTT
CDR3: CASSQDLDRATEAFF
J: TRBJ1-1
size: few
V: TRBV4-1
D: TRBD1

DNA: TGTGCCAGCAGCTCGGAAGGGGTCCGAGGCAATGAGCAGTTCTTC
CDR3: CASSSEGVRGNEQFF
J: TRBJ2-1
size: .
V: TRBV7-9
D: .